This is a list of T cell receptor beta chains from one sample in a study of cytomegalovirus exposure and HLA in healthy donors. Sequencing used immunoSEQ multiplex PCR; TCRdb keeps in-frame clones, though not all of them. Seen here are 150,000 to 200,000 clones, roughly four fifths observed once, and the top ten hold over 4%. Sequenced material: PBMCs. These receptors were obtained from a middle-aged man in good health and CMV-seropositive. Each CDR3 is given with its conserved first and last residue. Fields, in order: V gene, D gene, clone size, J gene, CDR3 DNA, CDR3 protein. The D gene is left open where the match is weak. Part of the rows lack a size; the others show once, few, many or a class for expanded clones.

v_call: TRBV28; d_call: TRBD1; clone_size: -; j_call: TRBJ1-1; cdr3_nt: TGTGCCAGCAGTGGGGTCGGGACAGGGTGGGGGACTGAAGCTTTCTTT; cdr3_aa: CASSGVGTGWGTEAFF
v_call: TRBV2; d_call: TRBD1; clone_size: -; j_call: TRBJ1-2; cdr3_nt: TGTGCCAGCAGTGGACAGGGGAACTATGGCTACACCTTC; cdr3_aa: CASSGQGNYGYTF
v_call: TRBV27; d_call: TRBD2; clone_size: -; j_call: TRBJ2-7; cdr3_nt: TGTGCCAGCAGTTTAGCGGGAGGGCCCTACGAGCAGTACTTC; cdr3_aa: CASSLAGGPYEQYF
v_call: TRBV9; d_call: TRBD1; clone_size: -; j_call: TRBJ2-2; cdr3_nt: TGTGCCAGCAGGGAAAACAGGGGGAACACCGGGGAGCTGTTTTTT; cdr3_aa: CASRENRGNTGELFF
v_call: TRBV28; d_call: -; clone_size: few; j_call: TRBJ1-6; cdr3_nt: TGTGCCAGCAGTTCCTCCGGGAGGAAAAAAGGATCACCCCTCCACTTT; cdr3_aa: CASSSSGRKKGSPLHF
v_call: TRBV10-3; d_call: -; clone_size: -; j_call: TRBJ1-4; cdr3_nt: TGTGCCACCCGGGGGGAAGCAACTAATGAAAAACTGTTTTTT; cdr3_aa: CATRGEATNEKLFF
v_call: TRBV13; d_call: TRBD2; clone_size: once; j_call: TRBJ2-7; cdr3_nt: TGTGCCAGCAGCTCTCGACTAGCGGGGGACACCTACGAGCAGTACTTC; cdr3_aa: CASSSRLAGDTYEQYF
v_call: TRBV11-2; d_call: -; clone_size: -; j_call: TRBJ2-1; cdr3_nt: TGTGCCAGCAGCTTAGACCTACAGGGAGAACAGTTCTTC; cdr3_aa: CASSLDLQGEQFF
v_call: TRBV5-1; d_call: -; clone_size: -; j_call: TRBJ1-1; cdr3_nt: TGCGCCAGCAGCATGGACAGACACATGAACACTGAAGCTTTCTTT; cdr3_aa: CASSMDRHMNTEAFF
v_call: TRBV19; d_call: TRBD1; clone_size: -; j_call: TRBJ2-7; cdr3_nt: TGTGCCAGTAGTATGGATGGGACAGTCTACGAGCAGTACTTC; cdr3_aa: CASSMDGTVYEQYF